The 32 T cell receptor beta chains reported below all come from one sample, sequenced in a study of shared clonotypes between healthy human individuals. TCRdb keeps only in-frame clones here, not all; method: immunoSEQ multiplex PCR. This sample has a few hundred thousand clones, with 97% found just once. Specimen: naive CD4+ T cells sorted from blood. Subset described: CD45RA+ positively selected. These receptor sequences come from a young woman in good health.

The chain links TRBV5-1 to TRBJ2-3; 9 bases line up with TRBD1. In germline, CDR1 is SGHRS, CDR2 YFSETQ. V was clipped by 4 bases and J by 4 bases; unmatched bases: 7. The CDR3 length is 15 residues. DNA of the CDR3: TGCGCCAGCAGCCCCGGGACAGGGAGGGCAGATACGCAGTATTTT. Translated: CASSPGTGRADTQYF.

This rearrangement joins TRBV6-6 to TRBJ2-1; 8 positions agree with TRBD2. The J segment lost 0 bases and the V segment lost 6 bases, leaving 7 bases of the junction unmatched. Germline loops: CDR1 MNHNY, CDR2 SVGAGI (reference sequence). The CDR3 consists of 16 residues. CDR3 nucleotides: TGTGCCAGCAGCTTAACGAGCGGGAGCTCCTACAATGAGCAGTTCTTC. Translating gives CASSLTSGSSYNEQFF.

The CDR3 DNA is TGCGCCAGCACGCCGGACGGGAGGGCTGGCAATGAGCAGTTCTTC. Its translation: CASTPDGRAGNEQFF. This chain links TRBV5-1 with TRBJ2-1; 8 bases agree with TRBD2. The germline gives CDR1 SGHRS, CDR2 YFSETQ. V was pared by 6 bases and J by 6 bases, with 11 bases of the junction left unmatched. The CDR3 sequence is 15 residues long.

The rearrangement links TRBV7-6 to TRBJ2-5; TRBD2 agrees at 10 bases. The J call may be wrong; the DNA end is better matched by TRBJ2-7. Per the germline V gene, CDR1 is SGHVS and CDR2 is FNYEAQ. This CDR3 comprises 15 residues. CDR3 in amino acids: CASSPVGTSVAEQYF. The DNA for the CDR3 is TGTGCCAGCAGCCCAGTCGGGACTAGCGTGGCCGAGCAGTACTTC.

This clone was seen only once. The identical CDR3 is also encoded by other nucleotide sequences in the sample. The chain links TRBV19 to TRBJ2-1; 8 bases are a match to TRBD2. Germline V gene sequence: CDR1 LNHDA, CDR2 SQIVND (reference sequence). The length of the CDR3 is 15 residues. Trimming at V came to 5 bases and at J to 4 bases, leaving 7 bases not matched to a gene. CDR3 sequence reads: CASSRAGGFYNEQFF. DNA of the CDR3: TGTGCCAGTAGTCGGGCGGGGGGTTTTTACAATGAGCAGTTCTTC. Full variable domain (outside the CDR3, taken from reference TRBV19 and TRBJ2-1): DGGITQSPKYLFRKEGQNVTLSCEQNLNHDAMYWYRQDPGQGLRLIYYSQIVNDFQKGDIAEGYSVSREKKESFPLTVTSAQKNPTAFYLCASSRAGGFYNEQFFGPGTRLTVL.

This chain connects TRBV4-2 to TRBJ1-6; D gene ambiguous. The V gene lost 0 bases and the J gene lost 2 bases, with 14 bases spanning the gap. This CDR3 is 18 amino acids long. Per the germline V gene, CDR1 is LGHNA and CDR2 is YNFKEQ. CDR3 coding DNA: TGTGCCAGCAGCCAAGAATCGGCTTACCCCACCTATAATTCACCCCTCCACTTT. Translated: CASSQESAYPTYNSPLHF.

CDR3 sequence (DNA): TGTGCCAGCAGCTTAGTGGCGGGAGGGCCCGATGAGCAGTTCTTC. It specifies CASSLVAGGPDEQFF. V gene TRBV7-8 combines with J gene TRBJ2-1, with 9 bases matching TRBD2. Per germline, CDR1 SGHVS and CDR2 FQNEAQ. The CDR3 is 15 amino acids. Unmatched junction bases numbered 6, after V lost 1 base and J lost 8 bases.

The CDR3 DNA is TGTGCCAGCAGCATGGGGCGGTCGAACACTGAAGCTTTCTTT. Amino acid sequence: CASSMGRSNTEAFF. The chain uses TRBV7-6 and TRBJ1-1, with D perhaps matching TRBD1 (5 bases). CDR1 SGHVS and CDR2 FNYEAQ come from the germline V gene. The CDR3 is 14 residues long. Trimming left V 5 bases short and J 1 base short, with 11 bases between.

The chain uses TRBV2 and TRBJ2-3, with 7 bases matching TRBD1. This CDR3 has 13 residues. CDR1 and CDR2 (germline): SNHLY, FYNNEI. J gave up 4 bases and V 4 bases, and 2 bases lay outside the gene matches. The CDR3 here is CASSGQGADTQYF. CDR3 DNA sequence: TGTGCCAGCAGTGGACAGGGAGCAGATACGCAGTATTTT.

The CDR3 region is CASSMQGAQGQPQHF. The CDR3 DNA reads TGTGCCAGCAGTATGCAGGGGGCGCAGGGTCAGCCCCAGCATTTT. The gene calls are TRBV2 and TRBJ1-5, with 8 bases matching TRBD1. Germline V gives CDR1 SNHLY, CDR2 FYNNEI. Germline trimming cut 5 bases from V and 6 bases from J; bases unmatched to any gene: 9. CDR3 size: 15 residues.

This clone was seen only once. This chain links TRBV29-1 with TRBJ1-3; 8 bases map to TRBD1. Germline V gene lookup returns CDR1 SQVTM and CDR2 ANQGSEA. The ends lost 2 bases at V and 7 bases at J; junction bases unmatched: 10. The CDR3 runs to 15 residues. The CDR3 protein is CSVEIGQGGWNTIYF. CDR3 sequence (DNA): TGCAGCGTTGAAATAGGACAGGGAGGTTGGAACACCATATATTTT.

The CDR3 here is CASIPETGNFYGYTF. The CDR3 nucleotides are TGTGCCAGTATCCCCGAGACAGGGAACTTCTATGGCTACACCTTC. The chain uses TRBV19 and TRBJ1-2; 7 bases align to TRBD1. Germline lookup yields CDR1 LNHDA and CDR2 SQIVND (reference sequence). CDR3 length equals 15 residues. With 7 bases clipped from V and 4 bases from J, the junction kept 12 bases outside the gene matches.

The chain has TRBV7-9 and TRBJ2-3, with D unresolved. CDR1 is SEHNR, CDR2 FQNEAQ, per germline (reference sequence). The CDR3 is 18 amino acids. Trimming stripped 5 bases from V and 3 bases from J, with 24 bases between. The CDR3 DNA sequence: TGTGCCAGCAGCGTGGTATTTAAGCTAGAGGTGCGGACAGATACGCAGTATTTT. Its protein is CASSVVFKLEVRTDTQYF. Drawing the rest from reference TRBV7-9 and TRBJ2-3, the complete variable domain is DTGVSQNPRHKITKRGQNVTFRCDPISEHNRLYWYRQTLGQGPEFLTYFQNEAQLEKSRLLSDRFSAERPKGSFSTLEIQRTEQGDSAMYLCASSVVFKLEVRTDTQYFGPGTRLTVL.

The V and J genes are TRBV19 and TRBJ1-2, with D tentatively TRBD1 (5 bases). The CDR3 totals 14 residues. The V end lost 6 bases, the J end lost 3 bases, and 14 bases lay between the germline ends. In germline, CDR1 is LNHDA, CDR2 SQIVND (reference sequence). The CDR3 reads CASSPWSGYYGYTF. The CDR3 DNA follows: TGTGCCAGTAGCCCCTGGTCAGGGTACTATGGCTACACCTTC.

The V call is TRBV19, the J call TRBJ1-1, with 7 bases fitting TRBD1. This CDR3 region has 14 residues. Germline lookup yields CDR1 LNHDA and CDR2 SQIVND (reference sequence). Trimming cost V 7 bases and J 4 bases; bases outside gene matches: 9. The CDR3: CASTRDSRSTEAFF. The CDR3 nucleotides read TGTGCCAGTACTAGGGACAGTCGGAGCACTGAAGCTTTCTTT.

The V and J genes are TRBV2 and TRBJ2-1; D remains ambiguous. The CDR3 runs 13 residues. Germline CDR1 and CDR2: SNHLY and FYNNEI. CDR3 coding DNA: TGTGCTACCGGGCCCAGCTCCTACAATGAGCAGTTCTTC. This translates into CATGPSSYNEQFF.

The gene calls are TRBV9 and TRBJ2-3; 8 bases map to TRBD2. V was pared by 2 bases and J by 6 bases, with 8 bases of the junction left unmatched. This CDR3 has 15 residues. CDR1 SGDLS and CDR2 YYNGEE come from the germline V gene. The CDR3 loop reads CASSVSLAGMDTQYF. CDR3 DNA sequence: TGTGCCAGCAGCGTTTCGTTAGCGGGAATGGATACGCAGTATTTT.

The chain joins TRBV11-2 to TRBJ2-2, with D possibly called TRBD1 or TRBD2 (6 bases each). Germline values: CDR1 SGHAT, CDR2 FQNNGV. Trimming took off 5 bases at V and 5 bases at J, with 21 bases between the two ends. This CDR3 comprises 17 residues. The DNA of the CDR3 is TGTGCCAGCAGCCCGAGACAGGCCTCGGGGAGGACCGGGGAGCTGTTTTTT. The encoded protein is CASSPRQASGRTGELFF.

The V call is TRBV6-5, the J call TRBJ2-1; 9 positions match TRBD1. There are 15 residues in the CDR3. With V trimmed by 2 bases and J by 8 bases, 7 bases remained unmatched. CDR1 MNHEY and CDR2 SVGAGI come from the germline V gene. In DNA, the CDR3 is TGTGCCAGCAGTTACGAGGGGACAGGGTGGTATGAGCAGTTCTTC. Translating gives CASSYEGTGWYEQFF.

This chain joins TRBV7-9 and TRBJ2-3, with TRBD1 identical over 9 bases. The CDR3 is 14 residues long. V was clipped by 6 bases and J by 4 bases; unmatched bases: 5. CDR1 and CDR2 from the germline V gene are SEHNR and FQNEAQ (reference sequence). CDR3 sequence reads: CASSTTGGPDTQYF. Here the CDR3 DNA reads TGTGCCAGCAGTACGACAGGGGGGCCAGATACGCAGTATTTT.

The rearrangement joins TRBV28 to TRBJ1-2, with D maybe TRBD1 (6 bases). Germline CDR1 MDHEN, CDR2 SYDVKM. V shed 0 bases and J shed 6 bases, with 14 bases lying between them. CDR3 length equals 15 residues. CDR3 region: CASSLWAGARDGYTF. The CDR3 DNA is TGTGCCAGCAGTTTATGGGCAGGGGCAAGAGATGGCTACACCTTC.

This chain links TRBV5-1 with TRBJ2-2; D is undetermined. Germline lookup yields CDR1 SGHRS and CDR2 YFSETQ. The CDR3 loop spans 15 amino acids. Deletions cut 5 bases from V and 0 bases from J, with 11 bases between. In nucleotides, the CDR3 is TGCGCCAGCAGTAACAAGCTATCGAACACCGGGGAGCTGTTTTTT. This sequence encodes CASSNKLSNTGELFF.

V gene TRBV10-3 combines with J gene TRBJ2-1, with 8 bases lining up with TRBD1. Germline V lookup: CDR1 ENHRY, CDR2 SYGVKD. The CDR3 is made up of 11 amino acids. V lost 11 bases, J lost 9 bases, and 6 bases stayed unmatched. CDR3 DNA: TGTGCCCCTTGGACAGGGCTTGAGCAGTTCTTC. Translated: CAPWTGLEQFF.

The count of this clone is one. This chain joins TRBV30 and TRBJ2-7, with TRBD2 matching over 9 bases. J lost 5 bases, V lost 4 bases, and 15 bases had no gene match. CDR1 and CDR2 from the germline V gene are GTSNPN and SVGIG (reference sequence). The CDR3 is 16 amino acids. The CDR3 spells CAWNSLLAGVWDEQYF. CDR3 in DNA: TGTGCCTGGAATTCCCTTTTAGCGGGAGTTTGGGACGAGCAGTACTTC.

This clone was recorded once. The V call is TRBV19, the J call TRBJ2-1; TRBD1 agrees at 11 bases. V gave up 4 bases and J gave up 4 bases; unmatched junction bases: 6. Germline assignment: CDR1 LNHDA and CDR2 SQIVND (reference sequence). This CDR3 region has 16 residues. The CDR3 DNA sequence: TGTGCCAGTAGTAAGGACAGGGGGCGAGATTACAATGAGCAGTTCTTC. It encodes CASSKDRGRDYNEQFF.

CDR3: CASSLGRPYLAGSSYNEQFF. DNA of the CDR3: TGTGCCAGCAGCTTAGGACGACCTTATCTAGCGGGTAGCTCCTACAATGAGCAGTTCTTC. The chain recombines TRBV11-3 with TRBJ2-1, with 8 bases aligning to TRBD2. V was pared by 1 base and J by 0 bases, with 14 bases of the junction left unmatched. Germline V gene lookup returns CDR1 SGHNT and CDR2 YENEEA. The CDR3 extends over 20 amino acids.

The chain joins TRBV6-6 to TRBJ1-4; TRBD1 matches 8 bases. CDR1 MNHNY and CDR2 SVGAGI come from the germline V gene (reference sequence). This CDR3 region has 14 residues. The V and J ends lost 7 bases and 8 bases, in that order; junction bases with no gene match: 9. The CDR3 loop reads CASISAGGREKLFF. CDR3 nucleotide sequence: TGTGCCAGCATCTCAGCAGGGGGCCGGGAAAAACTGTTTTTT.

V and J are TRBV16 and TRBJ2-7, with TRBD1 as a possible D gene (5 bases). Germline assignment: CDR1 KGHSY and CDR2 FQNENV. V lost 4 bases and J 2 bases, leaving 12 bases between the germline ends. CDR3 length: 14 residues. CDR3 protein: CASSPRGSTYEQYF. The CDR3 DNA sequence: TGTGCCAGCAGCCCAAGGGGCAGCACCTACGAGCAGTACTTC.

This chain links TRBV13 with TRBJ1-3, with TRBD1 matching 8 bases. With 2 bases clipped from V and 1 base from J, the junction kept 13 bases outside the gene matches. CDR3 size: 19 residues. Germline V gene sequence: CDR1 PRHDT, CDR2 FYEKMQ (reference sequence). The CDR3 bases are TGTGCCAGCAGCTTATACAATTTACAACAGGGGGGATCTGGAAACACCATATATTTT. Translation gives CASSLYNLQQGGSGNTIYF. The full variable domain, rest sourced from reference TRBV13 and TRBJ1-3, is AAGVIQSPRHLIKEKRETATLKCYPIPRHDTVYWYQQGPGQDPQFLISFYEKMQSDKGSIPDRFSAQQFSDYHSELNMSSLELGDSALYFCASSLYNLQQGGSGNTIYFGEGSWLTVV.

The V call is TRBV4-2, the J call TRBJ2-1; TRBD2 matches at 9 bases. CDR3 length equals 19 residues. The V gene's germline CDR1 is LGHNA and CDR2 YNFKEQ. V dropped 4 bases and J dropped 2; count of bases not matched to a gene: 15. The CDR3 bases are TGTGCCAGCAGCCGAACCCGGCGGGAGGGCTTGAGGACCTACAATGAGCAGTTCTTC. This encodes CASSRTRREGLRTYNEQFF.

J is TRBJ1-5 and V is TRBV7-8; D call uncertain. Germline CDR1 is SGHVS and CDR2 is FQNEAQ. Deletions cut 5 bases from V and 0 bases from J, with 8 bases between. This CDR3 is built from 14 residues. The CDR3 DNA follows: TGTGCCAGCAGCCCACGAGATAGCAATCAGCCCCAGCATTTT. It translates to CASSPRDSNQPQHF.

The chain links TRBV19 to TRBJ1-3; D possibly corresponds to TRBD1 (6 bases). Trimming took 4 bases from V and 3 from J, leaving 16 bases between them. The CDR3 has 16 amino acids. Germline CDR1 is LNHDA and CDR2 is SQIVND (reference sequence). The CDR3 nucleotides read TGTGCCAGTAGTACCCTACAGGGCACAGGTGGAAACACCATATATTTT. Translated: CASSTLQGTGGNTIYF.